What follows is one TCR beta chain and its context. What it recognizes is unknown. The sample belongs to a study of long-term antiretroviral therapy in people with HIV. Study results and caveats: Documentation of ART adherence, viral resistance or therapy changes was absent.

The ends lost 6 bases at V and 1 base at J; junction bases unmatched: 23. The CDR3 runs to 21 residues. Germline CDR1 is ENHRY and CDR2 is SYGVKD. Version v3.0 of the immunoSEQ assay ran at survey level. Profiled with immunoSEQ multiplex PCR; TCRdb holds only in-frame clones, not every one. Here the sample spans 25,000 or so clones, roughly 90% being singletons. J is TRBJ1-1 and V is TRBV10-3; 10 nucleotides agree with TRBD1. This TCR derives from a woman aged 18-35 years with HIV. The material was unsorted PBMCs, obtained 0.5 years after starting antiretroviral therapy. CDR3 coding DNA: TGTGCCATCAGCCTCACTACAAGACAGGGGGCTACGGGGTTACCGAACACTGAAGCTTTCTTT. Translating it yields CAISLTTRQGATGLPNTEAFF.